The T cell receptor beta chain under discussion was sequenced for a study of CXCR3-negative and CXCR3-positive naive CD8 T cells. Study-level points and caveats: Cryopreserved PBMCs had partly decreased CXCR3 expression; fresh PBMCs were used in most assays. TRBV-TRBJ usage was similar across naive CXCR3 subsets but distinct in memory cells.

Note on this clonotype: Its antigen remains unidentified.

In preparing the TRB cDNA libraries, 5' RACE with UMI labels was used. After re-calling the 5' RACE reads, TCRdb lists one entry per CDR3 protein, DNA absent. The sample table sets out around 40,000 distinct CDR3 sequences. The source is a human donor in good health. Some clones in this sample may be carry-over from other donors' samples. The specimen was memory CD8+ T cells from blood.

The CDR3 spells CASRGSGSYNEQFF. V is TRBV6-5 and J is TRBJ2-1. The CDR3 has 14 residues. CDR1 MNHEY and CDR2 SVGAGI come from the germline V gene.